This T cell receptor beta chain was identified in a study of blood T cells in healthy people across ages. Healthy Caucasian individuals from Russia aged roughly 6 to 90 were enrolled as donors. This clonotype was detected many times. Germline V CDR1 and CDR2: MNHEY, SVGEGT. V gave up 4 bases and J gave up 0 bases, with 13 bases separating them. CDR3 length: 15 amino acids. With a J-beta primer mix and a sample-barcoded 5' primer, a second PCR ran roughly 6 to 11 cycles. TCRdb independently ran MiXCR on the 5' RACE reads; one entry per CDR3 protein. The sample has 750,000 to 950,000 distinct CDR3 sequences; about 29% are singletons. The sample also formed part of further work on T cells of mothers and their children. Per that paper: Donation was provided by three healthy Caucasian mothers along with their six children. All RNA that had been extracted was used for cDNA synthesis at roughly 1.4 ug per 15 ul.

The rearrangement joins TRBV6-2 or TRBV6-3 to TRBJ2-7; D possibly corresponds to TRBD2 (6 bases). Sequencing was performed on blood. The sequence was obtained from a woman aged 40 to 55 in good health. CDR3 DNA sequence: TGTGCCAGCAGTTTACCCGGGACTTTCTCCTACGAGCAGTACTTC. This codes for CASSLPGTFSYEQYF.